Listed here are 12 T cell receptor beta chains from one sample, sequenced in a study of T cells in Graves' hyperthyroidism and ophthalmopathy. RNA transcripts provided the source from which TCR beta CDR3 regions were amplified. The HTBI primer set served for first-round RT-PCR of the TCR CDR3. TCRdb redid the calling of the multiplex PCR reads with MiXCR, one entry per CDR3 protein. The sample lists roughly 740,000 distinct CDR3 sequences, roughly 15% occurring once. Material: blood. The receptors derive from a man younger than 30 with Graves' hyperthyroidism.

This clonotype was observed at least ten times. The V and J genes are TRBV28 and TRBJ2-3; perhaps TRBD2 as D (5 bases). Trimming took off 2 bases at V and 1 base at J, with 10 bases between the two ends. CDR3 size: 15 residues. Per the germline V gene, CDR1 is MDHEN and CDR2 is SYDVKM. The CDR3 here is CASSLQRFRTDTQYF. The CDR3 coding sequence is TGTGCCAGCAGTTTACAGCGGTTCCGCACAGATACGCAGTATTTT.

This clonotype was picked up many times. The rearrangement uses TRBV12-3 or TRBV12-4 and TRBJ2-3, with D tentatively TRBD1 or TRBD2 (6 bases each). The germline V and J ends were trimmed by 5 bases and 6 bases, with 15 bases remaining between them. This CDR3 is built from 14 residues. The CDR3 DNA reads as TGTGCCAGCAGTGGGACTTCGAGGGGGGATACGCAGTATTTT. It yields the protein CASSGTSRGDTQYF.

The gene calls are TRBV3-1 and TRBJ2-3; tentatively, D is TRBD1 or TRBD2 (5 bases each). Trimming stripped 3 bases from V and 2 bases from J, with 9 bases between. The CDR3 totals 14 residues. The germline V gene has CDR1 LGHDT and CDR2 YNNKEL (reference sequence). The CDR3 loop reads CASSHFGATDTQYF. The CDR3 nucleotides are TGTGCCAGCAGCCACTTCGGGGCCACAGATACGCAGTATTTT.

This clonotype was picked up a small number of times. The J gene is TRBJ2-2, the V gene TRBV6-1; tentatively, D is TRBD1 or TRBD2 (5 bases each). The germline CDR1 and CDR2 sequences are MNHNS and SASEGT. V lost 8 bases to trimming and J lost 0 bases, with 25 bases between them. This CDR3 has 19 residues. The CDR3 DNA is TGTGCCAGCGGATTGCTGTTGGGGGTTAGACTCGCGAACACCGGGGAGCTGTTTTTT. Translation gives CASGLLLGVRLANTGELFF.

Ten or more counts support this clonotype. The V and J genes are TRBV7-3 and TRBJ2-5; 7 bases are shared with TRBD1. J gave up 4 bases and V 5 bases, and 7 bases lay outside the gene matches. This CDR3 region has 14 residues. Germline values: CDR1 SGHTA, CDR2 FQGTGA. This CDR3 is CASSKDRQAETQYF. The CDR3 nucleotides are TGTGCCAGCAGCAAGGACAGGCAGGCAGAGACCCAGTACTTC.

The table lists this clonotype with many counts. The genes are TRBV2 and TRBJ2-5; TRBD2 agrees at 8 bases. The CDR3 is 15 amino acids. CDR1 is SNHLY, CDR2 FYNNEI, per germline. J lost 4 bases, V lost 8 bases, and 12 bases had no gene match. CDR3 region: CASPEGGLAGETQYF. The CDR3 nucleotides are TGTGCCAGCCCAGAAGGGGGGCTAGCGGGAGAGACCCAGTACTTC.

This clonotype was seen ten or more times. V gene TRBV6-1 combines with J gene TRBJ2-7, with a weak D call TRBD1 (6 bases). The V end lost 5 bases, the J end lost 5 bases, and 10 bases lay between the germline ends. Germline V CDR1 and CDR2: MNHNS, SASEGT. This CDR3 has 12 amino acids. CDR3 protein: CASSSGGHEQYF. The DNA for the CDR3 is TGTGCCAGCAGTTCTGGGGGCCACGAGCAGTACTTC.

In DNA, the CDR3 is TGTGCCAGCAGTCCCTCCATAACGGACCTTGCGTTCTTC. Protein product: CASSPSITDLAFF. This chain uses TRBV6-2 or TRBV6-3 with TRBJ2-1; D uncertain. V lost 5 bases, J lost 15 bases, and 20 bases lay in between. The CDR3 is made up of 13 amino acids. CDR1 and CDR2 (germline): MNHEY, SVGEGT.

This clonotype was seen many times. The CDR3 loop reads CASSSPIGLAGWEQYF. DNA of the CDR3: TGTGCCAGCAGCTCCCCTATCGGGCTAGCTGGGTGGGAGCAGTACTTC. This chain joins TRBV11-3 and TRBJ2-7; D might be TRBD2 (5 bases). Trimming left V 4 bases short and J 7 bases short, with 23 bases between. Germline V gene sequence: CDR1 SGHNT, CDR2 YENEEA. CDR3 size: 16 residues.

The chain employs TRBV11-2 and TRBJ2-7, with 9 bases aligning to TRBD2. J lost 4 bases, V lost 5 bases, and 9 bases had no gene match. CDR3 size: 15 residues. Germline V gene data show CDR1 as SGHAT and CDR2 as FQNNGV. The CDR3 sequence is CASSPRLAGLYEQYF. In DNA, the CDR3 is TGTGCCAGCAGCCCCCGGCTAGCGGGATTATACGAGCAGTACTTC.

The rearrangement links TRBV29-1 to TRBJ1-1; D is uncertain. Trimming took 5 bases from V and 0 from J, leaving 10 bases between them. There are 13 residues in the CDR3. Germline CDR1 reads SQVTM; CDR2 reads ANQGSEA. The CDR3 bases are TGCAGCGTTACCCCCGTCGTGAACACTGAAGCTTTCTTT. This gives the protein CSVTPVVNTEAFF.

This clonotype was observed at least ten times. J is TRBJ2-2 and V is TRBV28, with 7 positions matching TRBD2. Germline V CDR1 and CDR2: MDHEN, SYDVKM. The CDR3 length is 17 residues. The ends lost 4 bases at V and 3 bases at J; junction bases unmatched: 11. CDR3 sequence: CASSSGLVVRDTGELFF. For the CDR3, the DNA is TGTGCCAGCAGTTCCGGACTAGTGGTTCGTGACACCGGGGAGCTGTTTTTT.